Below, 15 T cell receptor beta chains from the same sample are listed, as sequenced in a study of blood T cell repertoires in COVID-19. Sequencing used immunoSEQ multiplex PCR; TCRdb keeps in-frame clones, though not all of them. The sample lists 150,000 to 200,000 clones, 70% to 90% occurring once. The sequencing input was peripheral blood. The receptor source for this set is a man aged 40-49 years with active or convalescent COVID-19.

The chain links TRBV2 to TRBJ1-5, with 8 positions matching TRBD1. The V segment lost 4 bases and the J segment 4 bases; nucleotides outside the gene matches: 3. Germline V CDR1 and CDR2: SNHLY, FYNNEI. The CDR3 has 14 amino acids. Written as DNA, the CDR3 is TGTGCCAGCAGTGTACAGGGGGATAATCAGCCCCAGCATTTT. Protein sequence: CASSVQGDNQPQHF.

J is TRBJ1-5 and V is TRBV10-1, with 8 bases lining up with TRBD1. Per germline, CDR1 WNHNN and CDR2 SYGVQD (reference sequence). This CDR3 comprises 17 residues. The junction had 14 bases not matched to a gene; V was cut back by 4 bases and J by 6 bases. CDR3 coding DNA: TGCGCCAGCAGTGCCGTAGGACAGGGTGGGGTGAGTCAGCCCCAGCATTTT. This sequence encodes CASSAVGQGGVSQPQHF.

The V gene is TRBV7-9, the J gene TRBJ2-1; maybe TRBD2 (6 bases). Trimming pared 9 bases from V and 2 bases from J, leaving 14 bases between. The CDR3 contains 14 residues. Germline values: CDR1 SEHNR, CDR2 FQNEAQ (reference sequence). The CDR3 is CASEEAGAYNEQFF. The CDR3 DNA reads as TGTGCCAGTGAGGAAGCGGGTGCCTACAATGAGCAGTTCTTC. Using reference TRBV7-9 and TRBJ2-1 for the parts outside the CDR3, the full variable domain is DTGVSQNPRHKITKRGQNVTFRCDPISEHNRLYWYRQTLGQGPEFLTYFQNEAQLEKSRLLSDRFSAERPKGSFSTLEIQRTEQGDSAMYLCASEEAGAYNEQFFGPGTRLTVL.

The chain carries TRBV7-9 and TRBJ2-3; 8 bases agree with TRBD2. The CDR3 has 16 residues. Germline V gives CDR1 SEHNR, CDR2 FQNEAQ (reference sequence). With 5 bases clipped from V and 5 bases from J, the junction kept 12 bases outside the gene matches. The CDR3 loop is CASSPDRPGGEDTQYF. The CDR3 DNA follows: TGTGCCAGCAGCCCTGATAGGCCCGGGGGGGAAGATACGCAGTATTTT.

The chain employs TRBV24-1 and TRBJ1-2, with 7 bases matching TRBD1. With 4 bases clipped from V and 2 bases from J, the junction kept 3 bases outside the gene matches. The CDR3 runs 14 residues. CDR1 KGHDR and CDR2 SFDVKD come from the germline V gene. CDR3 coding DNA: TGTGCCACCAGTGAGTCGGGACAGAACTATGGCTACACCTTC. It yields the protein CATSESGQNYGYTF.

This clone occurred many times. The chain carries TRBV13 and TRBJ2-7; D possibly corresponds to TRBD2 (7 bases). The CDR3 is 16 residues long. V lost 4 bases and J 3 bases, leaving 19 bases between the germline ends. CDR1 is PRHDT, CDR2 FYEKMQ, per germline (reference sequence). CDR3 DNA: TGTGCCAGCAGCTCCCGGGGAGGGGGGGCTCTCTACGAGCAGTACTTC. Its translation: CASSSRGGGALYEQYF.

CDR3 amino acids: CATSVARGNTGELFF. The CDR3 bases are TGTGCCACCAGTGTCGCGCGGGGAAACACCGGGGAGCTGTTTTTT. This sequence joins TRBV24-1 and TRBJ2-2, with D maybe TRBD2 (6 bases). The V end lost 5 bases, the J end lost 2 bases, and 11 bases lay between the germline ends. The CDR3 sequence is 15 residues long. Germline V gene lookup returns CDR1 KGHDR and CDR2 SFDVKD.

This rearrangement joins TRBV11-3 to TRBJ2-7; 10 nucleotides align to TRBD2. The V segment lost 2 bases and the J segment 6 bases; nucleotides outside the gene matches: 4. Germline V lookup: CDR1 SGHNT, CDR2 YENEEA. The CDR3 is 14 amino acids. DNA of the CDR3: TGTGCCAGCAGCTTACCCAGCGGGAGGGTCGAGCAGTACTTC. Translation: CASSLPSGRVEQYF.

This clone was observed once. The genes are TRBV24-1 and TRBJ1-1; perhaps TRBD1 as D (6 bases). Germline CDR1 KGHDR, CDR2 SFDVKD. The CDR3 sequence is 14 residues long. With 7 bases removed from V and 3 bases from J, the gap between germline ends came to 14 bases. In DNA, the CDR3 is TGTGCCACCAGCATGCGGGAGGGGGACACTGAAGCTTTCTTT. It yields the protein CATSMREGDTEAFF.

The rearrangement uses TRBV4-3 and TRBJ2-2, with TRBD1 matching over 9 bases. This CDR3 is 18 amino acids long. V shed 1 base and J 3 bases; nucleotides not matched to a gene: 9. The germline V gene encodes CDR1 LGHNA and CDR2 YSLEER. The CDR3: CASSQGDTGTGYTGELFF. DNA for the CDR3: TGCGCCAGCAGCCAAGGGGATACCGGGACAGGGTACACCGGGGAGCTGTTTTTT.

The rearrangement links TRBV11-2 to TRBJ2-7; D is uncertain. The CDR3 sequence is 13 residues long. The germline V gene has CDR1 SGHAT and CDR2 FQNNGV. V was cut by 6 bases and J by 2 bases, with 11 bases left in between. The CDR3 region is CASRGGGTYEQYF. The DNA of the CDR3 is TGTGCCAGCAGGGGTGGCGGAACCTACGAGCAGTACTTC.

Only one count was recorded for this clone. The rearrangement uses TRBV6-5 and TRBJ1-4, with a possible D match to TRBD1 (6 bases). Germline V gene lookup returns CDR1 MNHEY and CDR2 SVGAGI. The CDR3 length is 14 residues. The V gene lost 10 bases and the J gene lost 11 bases, with 23 bases spanning the gap. CDR3 amino acids: CATDQGRKNLKLFF. CDR3 DNA: TGTGCCACCGACCAGGGGCGGAAGAATTTGAAACTGTTTTTT.

This chain links TRBV20-1 with TRBJ2-3; 7 bases align to TRBD2. This CDR3 is built from 15 residues. The germline V gene has CDR1 DFQATT and CDR2 SNEGSKA (reference sequence). V dropped 3 bases and J dropped 1; count of bases not matched to a gene: 7. CDR3 DNA sequence: TGCAGTGCTAGTGTCGGCAGCGGGGGCACAGATACGCAGTATTTT. Translating it yields CSASVGSGGTDTQYF.

The chain employs TRBV13 and TRBJ2-1; TRBD2 agrees at 8 bases. Germline V gene sequence: CDR1 PRHDT, CDR2 FYEKMQ (reference sequence). CDR3 length equals 16 residues. Germline trimming cut 4 bases from V and 5 bases from J; bases unmatched to any gene: 10. The CDR3 nucleotides are TGTGCCAGCAGCTCGGGAAAGCGGGGGAGGGACAATGAGCAGTTCTTC. Residues: CASSSGKRGRDNEQFF.

The genes are TRBV6-2 or TRBV6-3 and TRBJ2-1; TRBD2 agrees at 9 bases. The CDR3 runs to 16 residues. Losses at the gene ends were 2 bases for V and 5 bases for J; bases not matched to a gene: 7. Looked up from germline, CDR1 is MNHEY and CDR2 is SVGEGT. The DNA for the CDR3 is TGTGCCAGCAGTTACCCCAGCGGGGGGAAGAACAATGAGCAGTTCTTC. Residues: CASSYPSGGKNNEQFF.